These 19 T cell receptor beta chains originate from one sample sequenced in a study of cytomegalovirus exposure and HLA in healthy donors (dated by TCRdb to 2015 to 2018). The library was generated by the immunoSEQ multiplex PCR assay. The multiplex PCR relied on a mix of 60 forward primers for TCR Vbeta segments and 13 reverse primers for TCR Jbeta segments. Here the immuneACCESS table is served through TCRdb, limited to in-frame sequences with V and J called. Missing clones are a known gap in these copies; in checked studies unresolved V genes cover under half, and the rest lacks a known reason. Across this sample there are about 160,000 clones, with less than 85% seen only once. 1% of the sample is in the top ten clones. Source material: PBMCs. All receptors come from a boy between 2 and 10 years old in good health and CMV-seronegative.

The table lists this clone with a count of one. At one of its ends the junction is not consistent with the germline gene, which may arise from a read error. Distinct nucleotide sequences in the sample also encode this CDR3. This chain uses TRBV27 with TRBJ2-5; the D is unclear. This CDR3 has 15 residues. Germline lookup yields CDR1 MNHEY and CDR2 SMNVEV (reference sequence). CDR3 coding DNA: TGCGCCAGCAGTTTATCGTGGGCAGCCCAAGAGACCCAGTACTTC. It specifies CASSLSWAAQETQYF.

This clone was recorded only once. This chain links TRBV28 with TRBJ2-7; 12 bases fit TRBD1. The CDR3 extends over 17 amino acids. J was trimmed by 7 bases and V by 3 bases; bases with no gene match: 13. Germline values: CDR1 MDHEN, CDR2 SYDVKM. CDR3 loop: CASSFKTGTGGWGEQYF. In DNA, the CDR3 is TGTGCCAGCAGTTTCAAAACCGGGACAGGGGGCTGGGGGGAGCAGTACTTC.

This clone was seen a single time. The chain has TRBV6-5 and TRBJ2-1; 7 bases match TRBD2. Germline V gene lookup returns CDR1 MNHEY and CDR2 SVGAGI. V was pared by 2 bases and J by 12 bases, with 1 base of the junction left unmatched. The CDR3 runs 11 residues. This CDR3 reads CASSYGGRQFF. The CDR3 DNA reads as TGTGCCAGCAGTTACGGCGGGAGGCAGTTCTTC.

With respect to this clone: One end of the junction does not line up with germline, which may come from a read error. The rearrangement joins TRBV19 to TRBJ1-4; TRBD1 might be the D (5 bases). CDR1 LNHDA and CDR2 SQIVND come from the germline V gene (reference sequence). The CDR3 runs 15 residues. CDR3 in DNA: TGTGCCAGTAGTATAGGACAGTTCCCCAATGAAAGACTGTTTTTT. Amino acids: CASSIGQFPNERLFF.

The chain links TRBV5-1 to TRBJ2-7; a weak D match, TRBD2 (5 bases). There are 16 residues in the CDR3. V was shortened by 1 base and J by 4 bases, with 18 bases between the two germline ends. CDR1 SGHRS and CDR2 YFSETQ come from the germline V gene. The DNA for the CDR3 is TGCGCCAGCAGCTTGAGTTTGGCAGGACTGGGATACGAGCAGTACTTC. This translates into CASSLSLAGLGYEQYF.

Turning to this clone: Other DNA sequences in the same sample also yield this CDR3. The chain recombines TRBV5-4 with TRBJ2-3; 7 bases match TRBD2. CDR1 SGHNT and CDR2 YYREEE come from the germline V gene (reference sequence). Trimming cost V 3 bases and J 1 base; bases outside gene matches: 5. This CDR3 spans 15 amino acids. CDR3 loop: CASSSGLVGTDTQYF. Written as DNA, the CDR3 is TGTGCCAGCAGCTCCGGACTAGTAGGCACAGATACGCAGTATTTT.

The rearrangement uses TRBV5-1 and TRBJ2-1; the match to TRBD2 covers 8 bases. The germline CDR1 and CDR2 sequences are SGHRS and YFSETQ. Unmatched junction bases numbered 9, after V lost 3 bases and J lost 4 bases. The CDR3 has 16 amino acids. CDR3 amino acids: CASSSRSGSRYNEQFF. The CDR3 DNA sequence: TGCGCCAGCAGCTCCAGGAGCGGGAGTAGGTACAATGAGCAGTTCTTC.

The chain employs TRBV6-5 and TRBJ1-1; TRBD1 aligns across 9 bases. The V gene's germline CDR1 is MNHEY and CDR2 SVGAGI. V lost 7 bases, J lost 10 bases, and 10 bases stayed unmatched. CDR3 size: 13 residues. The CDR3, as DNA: TGTGCCAGCACCGTCGGACAGGGGAGTTCAGCTTTCTTT. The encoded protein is CASTVGQGSSAFF.

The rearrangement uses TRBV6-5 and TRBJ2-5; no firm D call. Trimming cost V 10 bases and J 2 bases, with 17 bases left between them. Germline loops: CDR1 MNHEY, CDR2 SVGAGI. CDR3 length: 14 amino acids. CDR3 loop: CATAGTVIQETQYF. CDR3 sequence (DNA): TGTGCCACAGCCGGCACAGTGATACAAGAGACCCAGTACTTC.

The CDR3 here is CASTGIADTQYF. CDR3 nucleotides: TGTGCCAGTACCGGGATCGCAGATACGCAGTATTTT. The chain is built from TRBV19 and TRBJ2-3; TRBD2 might be the D (5 bases). Deletions cut 7 bases from V and 4 bases from J, with 9 bases between. The CDR3 runs 12 residues. The germline V gene has CDR1 LNHDA and CDR2 SQIVND (reference sequence).

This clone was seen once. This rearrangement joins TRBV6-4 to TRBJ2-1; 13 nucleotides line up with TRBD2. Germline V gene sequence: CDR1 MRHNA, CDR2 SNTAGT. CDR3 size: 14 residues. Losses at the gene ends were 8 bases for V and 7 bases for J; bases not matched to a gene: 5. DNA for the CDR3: TGTGCCAGCGGGGAACTAGCGGGGGGGAATGAGCAGTTCTTC. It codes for CASGELAGGNEQFF.

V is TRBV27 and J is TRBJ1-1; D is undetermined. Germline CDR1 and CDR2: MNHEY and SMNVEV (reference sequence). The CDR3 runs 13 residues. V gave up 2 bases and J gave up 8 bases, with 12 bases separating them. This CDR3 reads CASSLRARNEAFF. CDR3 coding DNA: TGTGCCAGCAGTTTACGCGCCCGAAACGAAGCTTTCTTT.

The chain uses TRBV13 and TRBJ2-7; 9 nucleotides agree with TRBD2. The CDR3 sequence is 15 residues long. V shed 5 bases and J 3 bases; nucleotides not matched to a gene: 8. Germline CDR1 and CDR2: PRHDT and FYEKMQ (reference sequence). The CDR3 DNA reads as TGTGCCAGCAGCCCCCGTGGTAGCGGGAGCTACGAGCAGTACTTC. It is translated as CASSPRGSGSYEQYF.

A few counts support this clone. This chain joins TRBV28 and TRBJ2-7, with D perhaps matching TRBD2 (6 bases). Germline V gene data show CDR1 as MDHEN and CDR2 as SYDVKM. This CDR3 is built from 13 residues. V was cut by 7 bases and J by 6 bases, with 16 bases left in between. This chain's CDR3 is CASNPVREAEQYF. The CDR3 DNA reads TGTGCCAGCAATCCGGTGCGGGAAGCCGAGCAGTACTTC.

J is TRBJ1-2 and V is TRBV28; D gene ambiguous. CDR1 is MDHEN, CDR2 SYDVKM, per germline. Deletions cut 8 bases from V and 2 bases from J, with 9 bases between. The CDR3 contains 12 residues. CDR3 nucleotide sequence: TGTGCCAGCCTCCAGGTGAACTATGGCTACACCTTC. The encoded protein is CASLQVNYGYTF.

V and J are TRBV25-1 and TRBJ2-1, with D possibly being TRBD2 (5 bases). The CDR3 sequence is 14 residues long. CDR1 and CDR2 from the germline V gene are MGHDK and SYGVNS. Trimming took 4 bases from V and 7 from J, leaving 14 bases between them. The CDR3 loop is CASSGYWTENEQFF. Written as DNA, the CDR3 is TGTGCCAGCAGTGGATATTGGACTGAGAATGAGCAGTTCTTC. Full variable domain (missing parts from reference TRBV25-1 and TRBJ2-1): EADIYQTPRYLVIGTGKKITLECSQTMGHDKMYWYQQDPGMELHLIHYSYGVNSTEKGDLSSESTVSRIRTEHFPLTLESARPSHTSQYLCASSGYWTENEQFFGPGTRLTVL.

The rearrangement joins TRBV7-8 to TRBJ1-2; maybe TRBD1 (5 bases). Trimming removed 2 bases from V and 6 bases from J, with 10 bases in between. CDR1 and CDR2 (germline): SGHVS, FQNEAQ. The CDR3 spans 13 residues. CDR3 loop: CASSLTGGDGYTF. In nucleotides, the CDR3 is TGTGCCAGCAGCTTAACCGGGGGGGATGGCTACACCTTC.

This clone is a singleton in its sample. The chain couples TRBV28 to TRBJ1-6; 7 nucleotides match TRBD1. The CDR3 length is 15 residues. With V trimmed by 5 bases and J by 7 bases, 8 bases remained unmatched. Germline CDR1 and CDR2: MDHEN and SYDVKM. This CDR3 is CASSLFDRVNSPLHF. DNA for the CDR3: TGTGCCAGCAGTCTCTTTGACAGGGTCAATTCACCCCTCCACTTT.

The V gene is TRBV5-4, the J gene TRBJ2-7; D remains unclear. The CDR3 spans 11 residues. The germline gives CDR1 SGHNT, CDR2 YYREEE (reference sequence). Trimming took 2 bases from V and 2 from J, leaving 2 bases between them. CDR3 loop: CASSFAYEQYF. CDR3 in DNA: TGTGCCAGCAGCTTCGCCTACGAGCAGTACTTC.